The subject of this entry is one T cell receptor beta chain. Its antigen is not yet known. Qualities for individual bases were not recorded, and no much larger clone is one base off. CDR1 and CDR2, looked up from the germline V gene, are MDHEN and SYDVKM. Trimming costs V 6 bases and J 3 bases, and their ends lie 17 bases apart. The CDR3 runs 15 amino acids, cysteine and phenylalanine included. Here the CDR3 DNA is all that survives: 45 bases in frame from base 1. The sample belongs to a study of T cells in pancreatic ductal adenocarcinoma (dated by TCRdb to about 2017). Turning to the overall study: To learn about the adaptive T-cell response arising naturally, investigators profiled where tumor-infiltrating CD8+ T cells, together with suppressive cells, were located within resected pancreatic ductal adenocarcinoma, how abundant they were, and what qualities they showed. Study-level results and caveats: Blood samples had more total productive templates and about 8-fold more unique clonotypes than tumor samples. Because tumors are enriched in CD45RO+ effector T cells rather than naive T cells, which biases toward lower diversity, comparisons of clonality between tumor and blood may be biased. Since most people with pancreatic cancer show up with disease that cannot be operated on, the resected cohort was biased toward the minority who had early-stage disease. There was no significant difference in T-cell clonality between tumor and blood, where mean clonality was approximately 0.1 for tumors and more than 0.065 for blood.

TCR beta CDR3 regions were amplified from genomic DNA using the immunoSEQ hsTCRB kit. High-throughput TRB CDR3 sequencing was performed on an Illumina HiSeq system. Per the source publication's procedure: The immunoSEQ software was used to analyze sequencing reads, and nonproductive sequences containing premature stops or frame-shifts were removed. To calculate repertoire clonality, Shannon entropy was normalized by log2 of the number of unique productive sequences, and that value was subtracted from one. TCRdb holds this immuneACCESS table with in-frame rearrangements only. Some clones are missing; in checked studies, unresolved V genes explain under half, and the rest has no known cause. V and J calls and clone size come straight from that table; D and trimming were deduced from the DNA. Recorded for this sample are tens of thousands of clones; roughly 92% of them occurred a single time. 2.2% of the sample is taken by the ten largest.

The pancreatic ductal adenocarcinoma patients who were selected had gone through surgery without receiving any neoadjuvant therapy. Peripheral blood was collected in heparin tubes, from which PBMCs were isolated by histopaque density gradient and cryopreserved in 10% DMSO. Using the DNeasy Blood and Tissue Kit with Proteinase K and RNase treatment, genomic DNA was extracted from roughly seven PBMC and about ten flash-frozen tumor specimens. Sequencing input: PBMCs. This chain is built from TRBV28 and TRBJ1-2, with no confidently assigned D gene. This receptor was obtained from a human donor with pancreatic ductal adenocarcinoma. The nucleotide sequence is TGTGCCAGCAGGCTAGGGATCGGGGTTTACTATGGCTACACCTTC. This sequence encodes CASRLGIGVYYGYTF.